The sequence of this T cell receptor beta chain was determined in a study of cytomegalovirus exposure and HLA in healthy donors. Germline lookup yields CDR1 SGHNT and CDR2 YYREEE (reference sequence). CDR3 length: 13 amino acids. V was clipped by 0 bases and J by 7 bases, with 7 bases between them. The PCR employed 60 Vbeta primers together with 13 Jbeta primers. TCRdb's copy holds only in-frame clones and misses some; the assay was immunoSEQ multiplex PCR. The sample gives roughly 140,000 clones, 60% to 80% of which show up once; about 0.66% is in the top ten. Healthy bone marrow donors made up the donors. Likely unrecorded immune exposures existed in these nominally healthy donors. To note about this clone: Its antigen remains unknown.

Study results and limitations: Researchers reported from a later analysis that most CMV-associated TCR beta chains appeared HLA-restricted. In vitro checks showed that a few CMV-associated chains really do target CMV antigens.

This chain connects TRBV5-4 to TRBJ2-2; maybe TRBD2 (5 bases). This clonotype originated in a male donor in good health and CMV-seronegative. Sequenced: PBMCs. The CDR3 DNA is TGTGCCAGCAGCTTGGGGGAGTACGGGGAGCTGTTTTTT. It codes for CASSLGEYGELFF.